This T cell receptor (beta chain) was documented in a study of shared clonotypes between healthy human individuals. This clone occurred once. Cells designated naive CD8 were CD45RO-negative and were positively selected for CCR7, with terminally differentiated effector memory CD45RA+ cells excluded. Every subset had its genomic DNA shared out evenly among several immunoSEQ plates. Method: immunoSEQ multiplex PCR; TCRdb's copy keeps in-frame clones and lacks some. The repertoire consists of about 2.1 million clones, with approximately 94% occurring once and the leading ten covering more than 1.5%. CDR3 size: 14 residues. CDR1 and CDR2 from the germline V gene are MGHRA and YSYEKL. With V trimmed by 6 bases and J by 4 bases, 9 bases remained unmatched.

The sequenced sample was naive CD8+ T cells from PBMCs. The origin of this receptor is a young man in good health. Some clones in this sample may be carry-over from other donors' samples. The chain has TRBV4-1 and TRBJ2-7; 7 bases are a match to TRBD2. Here the CDR3 DNA reads TGCGCCAGCAGTCTCCAACGGGGAGGGTACGAGCAGTACTTC. The encoded protein is CASSLQRGGYEQYF.